This T cell receptor beta chain was captured in a study of cytomegalovirus exposure and HLA in healthy donors. The PCR made use of 60 Vbeta and 13 Jbeta primers. Measured with immunoSEQ multiplex PCR; TCRdb has only the in-frame clones, and not every one. Of about 150,000 clones in the sample, 77% were seen once. Germline lookup yields CDR1 SGHNT and CDR2 YYREEE (reference sequence). CDR3 length equals 15 residues. Trimming shortened V by 4 bases and J by 0 bases, and 13 bases separated the two germline ends. This TCR came from a man under 40 in good health and CMV-seronegative. This rearrangement joins TRBV5-4 to TRBJ1-1; D is undetermined. The sample taken for sequencing was PBMCs. DNA for the CDR3: TGTGCCAGCAGCGTGCCGACGGAGATGAACACTGAAGCTTTCTTT. It is translated as CASSVPTEMNTEAFF. Full variable domain (rest looked up from reference TRBV5-4 and TRBJ1-1): ETGVTQSPTHLIKTRGQQVTLRCSSQSGHNTVSWYQQALGQGPQFIFQYYREEENGRGNFPPRFSGLQFPNYSSELNVNALELDDSALYLCASSVPTEMNTEAFFGQGTRLTVV.